This T cell receptor (beta chain) was documented in a study of regulatory T cells in long-lasting Graves disease. Regarding the study as a whole: Gene preferences differed: TRBV28, TRBJ1-2, TRBJ2-5 in persistent cases.

Germline values: CDR1 MDHEN, CDR2 SYDVKM. This CDR3 has 15 amino acids. V shed 3 bases, J shed 4 bases, and the junction held 7 bases outside the gene matches. Building the TCR beta libraries relied on iRepertoire HTBI primers, and CDR3 regions underwent Arm-PCR. TCRdb independently ran MiXCR on the multiplex PCR reads; one entry per CDR3 protein. The sample contains about 420,000 distinct CDR3 sequences, around 17% of which appear only once. Ten or more counts support this clonotype. Its specificity is unknown. Time point of the sample: newly diagnosed GD, antithyroid drugs for less than 3 months. Researchers made the TCR library from RNA that was extracted from PBMCs. EDTA tubes received around 9.4 milliliters of collected peripheral blood. A further study also used this sample, focusing on T cells in Graves' hyperthyroidism and ophthalmopathy.

The J gene is TRBJ2-7, the V gene TRBV28; TRBD1 matches at 9 bases. The TCR comes from a woman between 18 and 30 years old with Graves disease. Sequencing was performed on peripheral blood mononuclear cells (PBMCs), taken at new diagnosis, from a patient treated with antithyroid drugs. In DNA form, the CDR3 reads TGTGCCAGCAGTTTTTCACAGGGGGCGCGTTACGAGCAGTACTTC. Translated: CASSFSQGARYEQYF.